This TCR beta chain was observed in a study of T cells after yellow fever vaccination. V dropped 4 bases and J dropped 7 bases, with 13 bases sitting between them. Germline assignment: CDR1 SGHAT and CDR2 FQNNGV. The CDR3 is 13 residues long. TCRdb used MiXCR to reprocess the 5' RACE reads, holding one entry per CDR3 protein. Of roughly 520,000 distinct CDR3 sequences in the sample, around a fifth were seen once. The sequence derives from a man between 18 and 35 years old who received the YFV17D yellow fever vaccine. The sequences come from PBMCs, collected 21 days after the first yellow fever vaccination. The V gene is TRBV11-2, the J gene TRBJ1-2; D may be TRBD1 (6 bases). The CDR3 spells CASSYRGASGYTF. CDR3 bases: TGTGCCAGCAGCTATCGGGGGGCTTCTGGCTACACCTTC.